This TCR beta chain was obtained from a study of shared clonotypes between healthy human individuals. V was clipped by 6 bases and J by 3 bases; unmatched bases: 6. This CDR3 spans 15 amino acids. The germline CDR1 and CDR2 sequences are ENHRY and SYGVKD. At the deep level, the assay was run. The data were produced by immunoSEQ multiplex PCR, yet TCRdb's version contains in-frame clones alone and is incomplete. This table holds a few hundred thousand clones, roughly 79% found once. The donor population consisted of healthy HIV-negative adults with no recent acute infections or vaccinations. Each donor was a Caucasian adult residing in Nashville, Tennessee.

This clonotype was obtained from a woman in her 40s in good health. Some clones in this sample may be carry-over from other donors' samples. The sequenced material came from PBMCs. V gene TRBV10-3 combines with J gene TRBJ2-2, with 8 bases identical to TRBD2. CDR3 loop: CAISRGGPDTGELFF. The CDR3 region has the DNA TGTGCCATCAGCCGCGGGGGGCCGGACACCGGGGAGCTGTTTTTT.